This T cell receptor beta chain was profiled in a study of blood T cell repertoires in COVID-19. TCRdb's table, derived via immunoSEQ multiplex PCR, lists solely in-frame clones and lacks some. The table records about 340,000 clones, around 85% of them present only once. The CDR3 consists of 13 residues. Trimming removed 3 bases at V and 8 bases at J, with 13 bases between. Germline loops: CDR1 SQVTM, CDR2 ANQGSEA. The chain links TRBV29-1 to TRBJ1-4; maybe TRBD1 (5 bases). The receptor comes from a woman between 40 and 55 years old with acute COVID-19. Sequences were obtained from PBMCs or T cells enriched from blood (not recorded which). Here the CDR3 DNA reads TGCAGCGTTGAGACTCAGGGTGAAGAAAAACTGTTTTTT. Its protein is CSVETQGEEKLFF.